A single sample gave rise to the 5 T cell receptor beta chains below, sequenced in a study of cytomegalovirus exposure and HLA in healthy donors. Clones were sequenced by immunoSEQ multiplex PCR, and TCRdb holds only the in-frame ones, with some missing. The sample yields about 79,000 clones, more than 85% seen once. Material for sequencing was PBMCs. All receptors derive from a young woman in good health and CMV-seronegative.

The rearrangement joins TRBV7-8 to TRBJ2-3; D unclear. Trimming stripped 5 bases from V and 6 bases from J, with 12 bases between. CDR3 length: 13 amino acids. The germline CDR1 and CDR2 sequences are SGHVS and FQNEAQ. CDR3 nucleotides: TGTGCCAGCAGCACGCGTCCCCTGGATACGCAGTATTTT. Amino acids: CASSTRPLDTQYF.

The chain joins TRBV4-2 to TRBJ1-6; 7 bases map to TRBD1. Germline assignment: CDR1 LGHNA and CDR2 YNFKEQ. The junction had 8 bases not matched to a gene; V was cut back by 2 bases and J by 7 bases. This CDR3 region has 16 residues. The DNA for the CDR3 is TGTGCCAGCAGCCAACCACAGGGGATGGACAATTCACCCCTCCACTTT. Translating it yields CASSQPQGMDNSPLHF.

This sequence joins TRBV19 and TRBJ2-7, with 7 bases lining up with TRBD1. Germline loops: CDR1 LNHDA, CDR2 SQIVND (reference sequence). The CDR3 extends over 12 amino acids. Unmatched junction bases numbered 8, after V lost 7 bases and J lost 8 bases. DNA for the CDR3: TGTGCCAGTAACGAACAGGGGTTGAAGCAGTACTTC. Translated, it gives CASNEQGLKQYF.

V is TRBV6-1 and J is TRBJ2-7; no clear D. Per germline, CDR1 MNHNS and CDR2 SASEGT. Trimming took 4 bases from V and 3 from J, leaving 13 bases between them. The CDR3 is 14 amino acids. CDR3 region: CASSASTPSYEQYF. The CDR3 DNA sequence: TGTGCCAGCAGTGCCTCGACACCCAGCTACGAGCAGTACTTC.

The chain carries TRBV30 and TRBJ2-1, with 7 bases that match TRBD2. Trimming at V came to 4 bases and at J to 7 bases, leaving 10 bases not matched to a gene. CDR1 GTSNPN and CDR2 SVGIG come from the germline V gene (reference sequence). This CDR3 has 14 amino acids. The chain's CDR3 is CAWTVAGVGNEQFF. CDR3 nucleotide sequence: TGTGCCTGGACGGTTGCGGGAGTGGGTAATGAGCAGTTCTTC. The full variable domain, in which reference TRBV30 and TRBJ2-1 provide the parts outside the CDR3, is SQTIHQWPATLVQPVGSPLSLECTVEGTSNPNLYWYRQAAGRGLQLLFYSVGIGQISSEVPQNLSASRPQDRQFILSSKKLLLSDSGFYLCAWTVAGVGNEQFFGPGTRLTVL.